The table lists the clone carrying this T cell receptor (beta chain) with a count of one. The method was immunoSEQ multiplex PCR; TCRdb's version includes in-frame clones alone and lacks a portion of them. The data contain 150,000 or so clones, about nine tenths of them seen just once; the ten biggest clones take up 2.2%. This specimen comes from a study of T cell responses to AZD1222 COVID-19 vaccine. The germline V gene encodes CDR1 SQVTM and CDR2 ANQGSEA. The CDR3 has 14 residues. V lost 5 bases and J lost 3, with 16 bases in between. The TCR comes from an adult in good health. Sequences were derived from peripheral blood, sampled on day 0 of AZD1222 vaccination. J is TRBJ1-1 and V is TRBV29-1; D remains unclear. The CDR3 DNA sequence: TGCAGCGTTCAGAACCCACCCCGGGACACTGAAGCTTTCTTT. The encoded protein is CSVQNPPRDTEAFF.